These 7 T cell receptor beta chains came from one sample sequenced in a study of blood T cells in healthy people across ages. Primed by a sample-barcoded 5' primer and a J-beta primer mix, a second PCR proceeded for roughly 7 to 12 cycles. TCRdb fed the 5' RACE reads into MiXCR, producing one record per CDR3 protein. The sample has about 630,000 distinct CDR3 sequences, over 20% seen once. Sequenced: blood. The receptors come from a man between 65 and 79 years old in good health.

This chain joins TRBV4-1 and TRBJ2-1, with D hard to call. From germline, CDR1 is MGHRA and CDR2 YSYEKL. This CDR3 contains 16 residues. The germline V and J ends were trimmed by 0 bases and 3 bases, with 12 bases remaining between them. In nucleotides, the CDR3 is TGCGCCAGCAGCCAAGATCTGTCGGACCACTACAATGAGCAGTTCTTC. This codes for CASSQDLSDHYNEQFF.

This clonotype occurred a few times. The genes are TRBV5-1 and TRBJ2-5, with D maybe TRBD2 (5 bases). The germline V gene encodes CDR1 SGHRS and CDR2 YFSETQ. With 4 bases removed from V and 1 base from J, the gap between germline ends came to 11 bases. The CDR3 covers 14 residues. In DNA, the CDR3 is TGCGCCAGCAGCCTTTCGGGATTCCAAGAGACCCAGTACTTC. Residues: CASSLSGFQETQYF. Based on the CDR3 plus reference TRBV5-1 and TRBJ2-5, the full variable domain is KAGVTQTPRYLIKTRGQQVTLSCSPISGHRSVSWYQQTPGQGLQFLFEYFSETQRNKGNFPGRFSGRQFSNSRSEMNVSTLELGDSALYLCASSLSGFQETQYFGPGTRLLVL.

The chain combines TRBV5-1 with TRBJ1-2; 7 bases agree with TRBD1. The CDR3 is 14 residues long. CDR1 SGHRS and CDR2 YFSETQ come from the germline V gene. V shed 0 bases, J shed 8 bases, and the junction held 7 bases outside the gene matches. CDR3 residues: CASSLDGRGDGYTF. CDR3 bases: TGCGCCAGCAGCTTGGATGGCAGGGGGGACGGCTACACCTTC.

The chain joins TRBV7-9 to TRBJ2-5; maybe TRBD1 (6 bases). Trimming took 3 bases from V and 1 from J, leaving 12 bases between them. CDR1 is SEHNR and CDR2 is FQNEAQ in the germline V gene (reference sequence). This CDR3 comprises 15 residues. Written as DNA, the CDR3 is TGTGCCAGCAGCTTCTCGCAGGGGACCCAAGAGACCCAGTACTTC. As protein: CASSFSQGTQETQYF.

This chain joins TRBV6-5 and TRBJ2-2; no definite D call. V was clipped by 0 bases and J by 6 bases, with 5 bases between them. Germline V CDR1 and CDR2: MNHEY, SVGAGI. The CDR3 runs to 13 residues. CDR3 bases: TGTGCCAGCAGTTACTCGGCCGCCGGGGAGCTGTTTTTT. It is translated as CASSYSAAGELFF.

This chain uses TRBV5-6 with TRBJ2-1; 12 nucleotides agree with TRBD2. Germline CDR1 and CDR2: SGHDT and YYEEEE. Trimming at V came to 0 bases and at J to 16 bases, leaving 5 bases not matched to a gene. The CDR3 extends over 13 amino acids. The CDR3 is CASSLASGGGFFF. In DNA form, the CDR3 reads TGTGCCAGCAGCTTGGCTAGCGGGGGGGGTTTTTTCTTC.

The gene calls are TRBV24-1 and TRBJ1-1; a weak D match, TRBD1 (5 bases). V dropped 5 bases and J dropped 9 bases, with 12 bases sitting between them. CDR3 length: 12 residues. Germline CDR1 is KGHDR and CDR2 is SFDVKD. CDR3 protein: CATSVLSGQAFF. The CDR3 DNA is TGTGCCACCAGTGTCCTATCGGGGCAAGCTTTCTTT.